Listed here are 24 T cell receptor beta chains from one sample, sequenced in a study of high-grade serous ovarian cancer treatment subgroups. Tumor samples were taken before definitive surgery or chemotherapy. Only in-frame clones appear in the TCRdb table, and some are missing; sequencing was by immunoSEQ multiplex PCR. The sample shows a few thousand clones, about 66% of them seen only once. The source material was tumor tissue. The receptors were sampled from a human donor with high-grade serous ovarian cancer.

The rearrangement joins TRBV7-9 to TRBJ1-5, with D uncertain. Germline V gives CDR1 SEHNR, CDR2 FQNEAQ (reference sequence). The V and J ends lost 4 bases and 5 bases respectively, with 9 bases between them. The length of the CDR3 is 13 residues. The CDR3 protein is CASSWGVYQPQHF. DNA for the CDR3: TGTGCCAGCAGCTGGGGAGTTTATCAGCCCCAGCATTTT.

The chain recombines TRBV28 with TRBJ1-2; D remains unclear. Germline V CDR1 and CDR2: MDHEN, SYDVKM. V lost 3 bases and J lost 4, with 6 bases in between. This CDR3 comprises 12 residues. As DNA, the CDR3 is TGTGCCAGCAGTTTGTCAGGCTATGGCTACACCTTC. This gives the protein CASSLSGYGYTF.

This sequence joins TRBV30 and TRBJ1-2; D gene unclear. The CDR3 has 15 amino acids. The germline V and J ends were trimmed by 1 base and 0 bases, with 12 bases remaining between them. From germline, CDR1 is GTSNPN and CDR2 SVGIG (reference sequence). CDR3 region: CAWSGPRRANYGYTF. DNA of the CDR3: TGTGCCTGGAGTGGGCCCAGGAGAGCTAACTATGGCTACACCTTC.

The rearrangement joins TRBV5-6 to TRBJ2-7; no clear D. CDR3 length equals 15 residues. Per the germline V gene, CDR1 is SGHDT and CDR2 is YYEEEE. V lost 0 bases and J lost 4, with 14 bases in between. The CDR3 sequence is CASSLAPQVPYEQYF. The CDR3 DNA reads as TGTGCCAGCAGCTTGGCACCGCAGGTCCCATACGAGCAGTACTTC.

The chain combines TRBV10-3 with TRBJ2-5; a weak D match, TRBD2 (6 bases). CDR1 ENHRY and CDR2 SYGVKD come from the germline V gene. V shed 3 bases and J shed 3 bases, with 26 bases lying between them. The CDR3 is 19 amino acids. The CDR3 nucleotides read TGTGCCATCAGTGATGTTTTTGGGCTTAGCGGCGCCGACAAAGAGACCCAGTACTTC. Translated, it gives CAISDVFGLSGADKETQYF.

The chain joins TRBV30 to TRBJ1-1, with unresolved D. V shed 1 base and J shed 7 bases, with 7 bases lying between them. The CDR3 runs to 11 residues. From germline, CDR1 is GTSNPN and CDR2 SVGIG (reference sequence). CDR3: CAWSGNGEAFF. In DNA, the CDR3 is TGTGCCTGGAGTGGAAACGGTGAAGCTTTCTTT.

The CDR3 loop reads CASSRGLAGGETQYF. The CDR3 nucleotides are TGTGCCAGCAGCCGGGGACTAGCGGGGGGAGAGACCCAGTACTTC. The chain combines TRBV7-2 with TRBJ2-5; 15 bases are shared with TRBD2. The V segment lost 5 bases and the J segment 4 bases; nucleotides outside the gene matches: 2. CDR1 and CDR2 from the germline V gene are SGHTA and FQGNSA. The CDR3 is 15 amino acids.

In its sample, this clone was seen once. This sequence joins TRBV7-8 and TRBJ1-4, with D uncertain. This CDR3 has 16 amino acids. The V end was cut by 2 bases, the J end by 0 bases, with 10 bases between. The germline gives CDR1 SGHVS, CDR2 FQNEAQ. Here the CDR3 reads CASSLTRRATNEKLFF. CDR3 bases: TGTGCCAGCAGCTTAACTCGGCGAGCAACTAATGAAAAACTGTTTTTT.

CDR3 residues: CASSIAPTGAGYTF. The CDR3 nucleotides are TGTGCCAGTAGTATAGCCCCGACAGGGGCCGGCTACACCTTC. The rearrangement links TRBV19 to TRBJ1-2, with TRBD1 identical over 8 bases. The CDR3 extends over 14 amino acids. V lost 1 base to trimming and J lost 8 bases; unmatched junction nucleotides: 6. From germline, CDR1 is LNHDA and CDR2 SQIVND (reference sequence). Using reference TRBV19 and TRBJ1-2 for the parts outside the CDR3, the full variable domain is DGGITQSPKYLFRKEGQNVTLSCEQNLNHDAMYWYRQDPGQGLRLIYYSQIVNDFQKGDIAEGYSVSREKKESFPLTVTSAQKNPTAFYLCASSIAPTGAGYTFGSGTRLTVV.

V is TRBV7-8 and J is TRBJ2-7; a possible D gene is TRBD1 (5 bases). V was cut by 3 bases and J by 4 bases, with 16 bases left in between. Germline V gene sequence: CDR1 SGHVS, CDR2 FQNEAQ. This CDR3 has 15 amino acids. The CDR3 bases are TGTGCCAGCAGCTTGGACACTTCTCTAGGATACGAGCAGTACTTC. It encodes CASSLDTSLGYEQYF.

The rearrangement uses TRBV7-9 and TRBJ2-5; 12 nucleotides line up with TRBD1. V lost 6 bases to trimming and J lost 11 bases; unmatched junction nucleotides: 13. This CDR3 region has 15 residues. Looked up from germline, CDR1 is SEHNR and CDR2 is FQNEAQ (reference sequence). The CDR3 protein is CASRPGGQGAGEQYF. CDR3 bases: TGTGCCAGCAGACCCGGGGGACAGGGGGCCGGGGAGCAGTACTTC.

The V and J genes are TRBV5-1 and TRBJ1-1; D uncertain. Germline V lookup: CDR1 SGHRS, CDR2 YFSETQ. The ends were cut back, 7 bases at V and 1 base at J, with 17 bases in the middle. The CDR3 runs 15 residues. The CDR3 DNA is TGCGCCAGCTTCTCTGGAGGGAGAGAGAACACTGAAGCTTTCTTT. Its protein product is CASFSGGRENTEAFF.

The V call is TRBV29-1, the J call TRBJ2-1; D gene ambiguous. There are 12 residues in the CDR3. CDR1 is SQVTM, CDR2 ANQGSEA, per germline. In DNA, the CDR3 is TGCGCAATAGGCAGGTATTACAATGAGCAGTTCTTC. Translating gives CAIGRYYNEQFF.

This clone was seen more than once but under ten times. The V call is TRBV20-1, the J call TRBJ1-1; D uncertain. The CDR3 totals 11 residues. Trimming took off 7 bases at V and 3 bases at J, with 9 bases between the two ends. Germline V gene data show CDR1 as DFQATT and CDR2 as SNEGSKA (reference sequence). The CDR3: CSVTDYTEAFF. The CDR3, as DNA: TGCAGTGTTACAGATTACACTGAAGCTTTCTTT.

V and J are TRBV19 and TRBJ1-5; D remains ambiguous. Trimming took 1 base from V and 4 from J, leaving 5 bases between them. Germline V lookup: CDR1 LNHDA, CDR2 SQIVND (reference sequence). The CDR3 length is 13 residues. CDR3: CASSIADNQPQHF. In DNA, the CDR3 is TGTGCCAGTAGTATAGCAGATAATCAGCCCCAGCATTTT.

This clone was observed a handful of times. The rearrangement links TRBV7-8 to TRBJ1-1; 7 bases match TRBD1. This CDR3 comprises 15 residues. After removal of 5 bases from V and 1 base from J, the junction contained 7 bases not matched to a gene. Germline V gene lookup returns CDR1 SGHVS and CDR2 FQNEAQ. CDR3 sequence (DNA): TGTGCCAGCAGCCTCACAGGGGCCTCGAACACTGAAGCTTTCTTT. Residues: CASSLTGASNTEAFF.

In its sample, this clone ranks as large. V and J are TRBV7-2 and TRBJ1-5; no reliable D call. Trimming took 1 base from V and 2 from J, leaving 3 bases between them. CDR1 SGHTA and CDR2 FQGNSA come from the germline V gene. The CDR3 is 13 amino acids. In DNA, the CDR3 is TGTGCCAGCAGCTTAGAACGCAATCAGCCCCAGCATTTT. It yields the protein CASSLERNQPQHF. Based on the CDR3 plus reference TRBV7-2 and TRBJ1-5, the full variable domain is GAGVSQSPSNKVTEKGKDVELRCDPISGHTALYWYRQSLGQGLEFLIYFQGNSAPDKSGLPSDRFSAERTGGSVSTLTIQRTQQEDSAVYLCASSLERNQPQHFGDGTRLSIL.

This rearrangement joins TRBV18 to TRBJ1-4; 8 bases are a match to TRBD1. Germline loops: CDR1 KGHSH, CDR2 LQKENI. The CDR3 has 14 residues. V trimming: 3 bases; J trimming: 8 bases; junction bases outside the gene matches: 5. CDR3 sequence (DNA): TGTGCCAGCTCACCCGGACAGGGCCGCGAAAAACTGTTTTTT. This encodes CASSPGQGREKLFF.

The chain carries TRBV6-1 and TRBJ2-7; D gene ambiguous. V lost 4 bases, J lost 2 bases, and 9 bases lay in between. The CDR3 is 13 amino acids. Per germline, CDR1 MNHNS and CDR2 SASEGT. This CDR3 is CASSVGPTYEQYF. In DNA form, the CDR3 reads TGTGCCAGCAGTGTAGGACCGACCTACGAGCAGTACTTC.

The J gene is TRBJ1-1, the V gene TRBV29-1; 12 nucleotides agree with TRBD1. The length of the CDR3 is 17 residues. J was trimmed by 4 bases and V by 3 bases; bases with no gene match: 12. Germline V gene lookup returns CDR1 SQVTM and CDR2 ANQGSEA. The CDR3 sequence is CSVDGSRDRGPFTEAFF. The CDR3 nucleotides are TGCAGCGTTGATGGGTCTAGGGACAGGGGGCCATTCACTGAAGCTTTCTTT.

The CDR3 region is CASSPWGGDSNQPQHF. The CDR3 nucleotides read TGTGCCAGCAGTCCCTGGGGGGGGGATAGCAATCAGCCCCAGCATTTT. The chain joins TRBV7-2 to TRBJ1-5; D is perhaps TRBD1 (5 bases). The CDR3 sequence is 16 residues long. The ends were cut back, 6 bases at V and 0 bases at J, with 15 bases in the middle. CDR1 is SGHTA, CDR2 FQGNSA, per germline.

The chain couples TRBV5-4 to TRBJ2-1, with D possibly being TRBD1 (6 bases). CDR1 and CDR2 (germline): SGHNT, YYREEE (reference sequence). V gave up 3 bases and J gave up 13 bases, with 11 bases separating them. The CDR3 totals 11 residues. CDR3 amino acids: CASSYRDTQFF. DNA for the CDR3: TGTGCCAGCAGCTACCGGGACACCCAGTTCTTC.

The chain combines TRBV6-5 with TRBJ2-3, with D unresolved. Trimming removed 6 bases at V and 2 bases at J, with 12 bases between. The CDR3 has 14 residues. Germline V gene lookup returns CDR1 MNHEY and CDR2 SVGAGI. The CDR3 DNA is TGTGCCAGCAGAGCTTTCCAGAACACAGATACGCAGTATTTT. Its translation: CASRAFQNTDTQYF.

The V gene is TRBV15, the J gene TRBJ1-2, with D maybe TRBD1 (5 bases). Germline assignment: CDR1 LNHNV and CDR2 YYDKDF (reference sequence). The CDR3 is 16 residues long. The V gene lost 8 bases and the J gene lost 3 bases, with 22 bases spanning the gap. This chain's CDR3 is CATYSVWEGKYYGYTF. The CDR3, as DNA: TGTGCCACCTATAGCGTTTGGGAGGGGAAGTACTATGGCTACACCTTC. Variable domain in full (rest from reference TRBV15 and TRBJ1-2): DAMVIQNPRYQVTQFGKPVTLSCSQTLNHNVMYWYQQKSSQAPKLLFHYYDKDFNNEADTPDNFQSRRPNTSFCFLDIRSPGLGDTAMYLCATYSVWEGKYYGYTFGSGTRLTVV.